These T cell receptor beta chains were read from a single sample in a study of blood T cell repertoires in COVID-19. TCRdb's table, derived via immunoSEQ multiplex PCR, lists solely in-frame clones and lacks some. The sample consists of about 440,000 clones, about 85% of them appearing once. Material: PBMCs or T cells enriched from blood (not recorded which). The receptors here all came from a woman under 30 with acute COVID-19. Each CDR3 is given with its conserved first and last residue. A D gene is named only where the DNA matches it firmly. Rows may omit the clone size; those that give it use once, few, many or a size class.

v_call	d_call	j_call	clone_size	cdr3_aa	cdr3_nt
TRBV7-2	NA	TRBJ2-3	NA	CASSLRLVRDTQYF	TGTGCCAGCAGCCTACGCCTCGTGCGGGATACGCAGTATTTT
TRBV30	NA	TRBJ2-1	NA	CAWSVPGLYNEQFF	TGTGCCTGGAGTGTACCGGGACTCTACAATGAGCAGTTCTTC
TRBV2	TRBD1	TRBJ1-6	once	CASSARDRGPSPLHF	TGTGCCAGCAGTGCTCGGGACAGGGGGCCTTCACCCCTCCACTTT
TRBV30	NA	TRBJ2-2	NA	CAWSVAGAGELFF	TGTGCCTGGAGTGTGGCAGGGGCCGGGGAGCTGTTTTTT
TRBV18	TRBD1	TRBJ1-5	NA	CASSPTGGASHF	TGTGCCAGCTCACCAACAGGGGGCGCCTCACATTTT
TRBV5-4	TRBD1	TRBJ2-7	once	CASSWQGDYEQYF	TGTGCCAGCAGCTGGCAGGGGGACTACGAGCAGTACTTC
TRBV13	TRBD2	TRBJ2-1	NA	CASSLRGGDNEQFF	TGTGCCAGCAGCTTACGGGGGGGCGACAATGAGCAGTTCTTC
TRBV7-6	TRBD1	TRBJ1-4	NA	CASSPTGGANEKLFF	TGTGCCAGCAGCCCAACAGGGGGCGCGAATGAAAAACTGTTTTTT
TRBV9	NA	TRBJ1-4	NA	CASSAGGGGPTNEKLFF	TGTGCCAGCAGCGCTGGGGGCGGCGGGCCTACTAATGAAAAACTGTTTTTT
TRBV3-1/TRBV3-2	TRBD1	TRBJ2-6	once	CASSLSGTGSFSGANVLTF	TGTGCCAGCAGCCTGAGTGGGACAGGGTCGTTCTCTGGGGCCAACGTCCTGACTTTC
TRBV19	NA	TRBJ1-2	NA	CASSIEGQSSGYTF	TGTGCCAGTAGTATAGAGGGACAATCTAGTGGCTACACCTTC
TRBV7-9	TRBD2	TRBJ2-3	NA	CASSSRLAGSTDTQYF	TGTGCCAGCAGCTCCCGACTAGCGGGAAGTACAGATACGCAGTATTTT
TRBV7-3	TRBD1	TRBJ1-3	NA	CASSPGTGTGNTIYF	TGTGCCAGCAGCCCCGGGACAGGGACTGGAAACACCATATATTTT
TRBV7-3	NA	TRBJ2-6	NA	CASSTLSGGSGANVLTF	TGTGCCAGCAGCACGCTCTCCGGAGGCTCTGGGGCCAACGTCCTGACTTTC
TRBV11-3	NA	TRBJ2-1	few	CASSSSPLPGDEQFF	TGTGCCAGCAGCTCCAGCCCCCTACCCGGGGATGAGCAGTTCTTC
TRBV7-2	TRBD2	TRBJ2-3	NA	CASSLRAGATSTDTQYF	TGTGCCAGCAGCTTACGTGCGGGAGCCACAAGCACAGATACGCAGTATTTT
TRBV7-2	NA	TRBJ2-5	NA	CASSFLGVQETQYF	TGTGCCAGCAGCTTCTTGGGCGTACAGGAGACCCAGTACTTC
TRBV4-1	NA	TRBJ2-1	NA	CASRLTPVGSYNEQFF	TGCGCCAGCAGACTGACACCCGTCGGCTCCTACAATGAGCAGTTCTTC
TRBV4-1	TRBD1	TRBJ1-5	NA	CASSTTGAQPQHF	TGCGCCAGCAGCACTACAGGGGCTCAGCCCCAGCATTTT
TRBV7-2	NA	TRBJ2-7	once	CASSPGTPYEQYF	TGTGCCAGCAGCCCGGGTACCCCCTACGAGCAGTACTTC
TRBV6-2/TRBV6-3	NA	TRBJ1-5	NA	CASSSFRQLTYSNQPQHF	TGTGCCAGCAGTTCATTTCGACAGCTCACCTATAGCAATCAGCCCCAGCATTTT
TRBV5-1	NA	TRBJ2-7	once	CASSLGSGEQYF	TGCGCCAGCAGCTTGGGGTCAGGCGAGCAGTACTTC
TRBV19	NA	TRBJ2-3	NA	CASSIDGSQDTQYF	TGTGCCAGTAGTATAGACGGGAGCCAAGATACGCAGTATTTT
TRBV18	TRBD1	TRBJ2-1	NA	CASSEGQGYEQFF	TGTGCCAGCTCAGAAGGACAGGGTTATGAGCAGTTCTTC
TRBV28	NA	TRBJ1-4	NA	CASSLGGTTNEKLFF	TGTGCCAGCAGTCTGGGGGGGACAACTAATGAAAAACTGTTTTTT
TRBV5-6	NA	TRBJ1-6	once	CASSLAALSPLHF	TGTGCCAGCAGCTTGGCCGCGTTATCACCCCTCCACTTT
TRBV6-6	NA	TRBJ2-1	NA	CASSKEKVEQFF	TGTGCCAGCAGTAAGGAGAAGGTTGAGCAGTTCTTC
TRBV29-1	TRBD1	TRBJ1-2	NA	CSGSDRAGGYTF	TGCAGCGGATCGGACAGGGCGGGGGGCTACACCTTC
TRBV19	NA	TRBJ2-7	NA	CASSISSLTREQYF	TGTGCCAGTAGTATTTCGTCCCTAACCCGCGAGCAGTACTTC
TRBV5-4	TRBD1	TRBJ2-7	NA	CASSLAETGRGNEQYF	TGTGCCAGCAGCTTGGCCGAGACAGGGAGAGGAAACGAGCAGTACTTC
TRBV6-2/TRBV6-3	TRBD1	TRBJ2-7	NA	CASSFPGGRQQYF	TGTGCCAGCAGTTTCCCAGGGGGCCGCCAGCAGTACTTC
TRBV5-5	TRBD1	TRBJ1-5	few	CASSTGTGVNQPQHF	TGTGCCAGCTCGACCGGGACAGGAGTCAATCAGCCCCAGCATTTT
TRBV3-1/TRBV3-2	NA	TRBJ1-1	NA	CASSQTQGNTEAFF	TGTGCCAGCAGCCAAACGCAGGGGAACACTGAAGCTTTCTTT
TRBV24-1	TRBD2	TRBJ2-3	NA	CATSDFQLAGGDTQYF	TGTGCCACCAGTGATTTCCAACTAGCGGGAGGGGATACGCAGTATTTT
TRBV28	NA	TRBJ1-2	NA	CASSFHPGSYGYTF	TGTGCCAGCAGTTTTCACCCAGGTTCCTATGGCTACACCTTC
TRBV6-6	NA	TRBJ1-5	NA	CASSYSLGDQPQHF	TGTGCCAGCAGTTACTCCCTGGGAGATCAGCCCCAGCATTTT
TRBV30	TRBD2	TRBJ2-5	NA	CAWSVTSGSLKTQYF	TGTGCCTGGAGTGTTACCAGCGGGAGTCTAAAGACCCAGTACTTC
TRBV27	NA	TRBJ2-5	NA	CASSLAHQETQYF	TGTGCCAGCAGTCTAGCGCACCAAGAGACCCAGTACTTC
TRBV11-2	NA	TRBJ1-3	NA	CASSLGTGGNTIYF	TGTGCCAGCAGCTTGGGGACTGGGGGAAACACCATATATTTT
TRBV10-3	NA	TRBJ1-4	NA	CAISDFGREDEKLFF	TGTGCCATCAGTGATTTCGGGAGGGAAGACGAAAAACTGTTTTTT
TRBV29-1	TRBD1	TRBJ2-4	NA	CSGGTGGPIQYF	TGCAGCGGAGGGACAGGGGGGCCCATTCAGTACTTC
TRBV27	TRBD1	TRBJ2-7	NA	CASTRTGYHYEQYF	TGTGCCAGCACCCGGACAGGGTACCACTACGAGCAGTACTTC